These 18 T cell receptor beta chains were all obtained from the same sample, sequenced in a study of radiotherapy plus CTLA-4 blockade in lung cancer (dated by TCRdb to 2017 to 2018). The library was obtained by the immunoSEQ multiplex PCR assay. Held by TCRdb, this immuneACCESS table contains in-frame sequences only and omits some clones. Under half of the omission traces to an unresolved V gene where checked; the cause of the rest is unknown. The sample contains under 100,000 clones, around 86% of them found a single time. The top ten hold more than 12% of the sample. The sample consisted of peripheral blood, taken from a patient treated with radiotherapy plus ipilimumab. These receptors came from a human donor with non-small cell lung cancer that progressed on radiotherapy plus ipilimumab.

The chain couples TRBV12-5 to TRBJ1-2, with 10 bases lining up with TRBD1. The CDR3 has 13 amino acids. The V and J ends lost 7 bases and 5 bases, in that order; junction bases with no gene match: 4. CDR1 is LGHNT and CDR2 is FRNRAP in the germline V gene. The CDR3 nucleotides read TGTGCTAGTGCTGGGACAGGGGTGTATGGCTACACCTTC. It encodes CASAGTGVYGYTF.

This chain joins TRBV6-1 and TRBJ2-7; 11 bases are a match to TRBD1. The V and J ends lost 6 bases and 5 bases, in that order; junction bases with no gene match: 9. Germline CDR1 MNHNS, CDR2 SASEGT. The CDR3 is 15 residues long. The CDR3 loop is CASRPGQGATHEQYF. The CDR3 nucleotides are TGTGCCAGCAGGCCTGGACAGGGGGCGACCCACGAGCAGTACTTC.

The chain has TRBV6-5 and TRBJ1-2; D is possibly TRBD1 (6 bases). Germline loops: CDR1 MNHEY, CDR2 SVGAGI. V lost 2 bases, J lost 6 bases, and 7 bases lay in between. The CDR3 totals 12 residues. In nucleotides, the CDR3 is TGTGCCAGCAGTTACCGGGGGCATGGCTACACCTTC. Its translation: CASSYRGHGYTF.

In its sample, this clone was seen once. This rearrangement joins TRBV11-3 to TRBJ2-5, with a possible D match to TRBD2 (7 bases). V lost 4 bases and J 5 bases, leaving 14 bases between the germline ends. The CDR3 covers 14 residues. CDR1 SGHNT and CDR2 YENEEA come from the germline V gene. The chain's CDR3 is CASSWGGLTETQYF. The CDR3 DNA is TGTGCCAGCAGCTGGGGGGGCCTGACTGAGACCCAGTACTTC.

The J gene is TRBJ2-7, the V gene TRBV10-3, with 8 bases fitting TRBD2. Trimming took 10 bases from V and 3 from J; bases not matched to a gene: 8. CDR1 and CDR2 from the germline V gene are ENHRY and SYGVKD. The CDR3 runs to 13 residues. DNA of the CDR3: TGTGCCACCTCGGGGGGGGACCGCTACGAGCAGTACTTC. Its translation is CATSGGDRYEQYF.

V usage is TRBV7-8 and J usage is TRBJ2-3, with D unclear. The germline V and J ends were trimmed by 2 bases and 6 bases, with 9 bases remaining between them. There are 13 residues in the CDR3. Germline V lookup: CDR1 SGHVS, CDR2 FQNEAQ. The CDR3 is CASSLYPMDTQYF. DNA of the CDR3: TGTGCCAGCAGCTTATATCCCATGGATACGCAGTATTTT.

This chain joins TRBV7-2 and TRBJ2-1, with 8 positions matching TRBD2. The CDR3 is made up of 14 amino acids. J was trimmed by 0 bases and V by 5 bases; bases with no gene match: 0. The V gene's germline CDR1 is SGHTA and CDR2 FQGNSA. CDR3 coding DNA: TGTGCCAGCAGCGGGACTAGCTCCTACAATGAGCAGTTCTTC. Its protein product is CASSGTSSYNEQFF.

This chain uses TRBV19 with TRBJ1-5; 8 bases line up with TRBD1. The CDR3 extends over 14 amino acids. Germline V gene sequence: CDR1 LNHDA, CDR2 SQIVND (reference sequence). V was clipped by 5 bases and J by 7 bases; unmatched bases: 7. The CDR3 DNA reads TGTGCCAGTAGTGAAGGGACAGGCGGACAGCCCCAGCATTTT. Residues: CASSEGTGGQPQHF. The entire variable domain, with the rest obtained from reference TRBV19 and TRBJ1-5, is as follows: DGGITQSPKYLFRKEGQNVTLSCEQNLNHDAMYWYRQDPGQGLRLIYYSQIVNDFQKGDIAEGYSVSREKKESFPLTVTSAQKNPTAFYLCASSEGTGGQPQHFGDGTRLSIL.

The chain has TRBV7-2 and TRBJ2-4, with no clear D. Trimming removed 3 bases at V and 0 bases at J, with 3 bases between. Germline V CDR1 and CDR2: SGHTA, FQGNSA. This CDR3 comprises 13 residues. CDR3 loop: CASSFTAKNIQYF. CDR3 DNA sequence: TGTGCCAGCAGCTTCACAGCCAAAAACATTCAGTACTTC.

The CDR3 DNA follows: TGTGCCATCAGCCGCGGACTAGCGGGGGGGAACACCGGGGAGCTGTTTTTT. Its protein product is CAISRGLAGGNTGELFF. The J gene is TRBJ2-2, the V gene TRBV10-3, with TRBD2 identical over 14 bases. V lost 6 bases, J lost 1 base, and 4 bases stayed unmatched. The CDR3 runs 17 residues. Germline loops: CDR1 ENHRY, CDR2 SYGVKD.

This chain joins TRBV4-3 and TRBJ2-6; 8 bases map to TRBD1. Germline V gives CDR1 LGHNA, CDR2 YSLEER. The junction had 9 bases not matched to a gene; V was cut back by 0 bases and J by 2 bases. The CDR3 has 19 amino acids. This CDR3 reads CASSQEAQGAPAGANVLTF. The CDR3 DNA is TGCGCCAGCAGCCAAGAGGCGCAGGGGGCACCCGCTGGGGCCAACGTCCTGACTTTC.

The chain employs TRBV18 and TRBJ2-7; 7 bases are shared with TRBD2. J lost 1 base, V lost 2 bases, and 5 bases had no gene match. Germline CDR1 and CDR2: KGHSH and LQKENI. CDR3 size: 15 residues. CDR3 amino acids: CASSPMGEGSYEQYF. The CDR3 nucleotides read TGTGCCAGCTCACCAATGGGGGAGGGGTCCTACGAGCAGTACTTC.

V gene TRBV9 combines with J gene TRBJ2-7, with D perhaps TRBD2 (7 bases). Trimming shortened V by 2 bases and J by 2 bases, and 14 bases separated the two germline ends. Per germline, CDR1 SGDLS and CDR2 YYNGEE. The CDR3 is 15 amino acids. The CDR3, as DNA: TGTGCCAGCAGCGTCCGGGCGGGGGCAACCTACGAGCAGTACTTC. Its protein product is CASSVRAGATYEQYF. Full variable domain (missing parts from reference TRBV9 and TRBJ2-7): DSGVTQTPKHLITATGQRVTLRCSPRSGDLSVYWYQQSLDQGLQFLIQYYNGEERAKGNILERFSAQQFPDLHSELNLSSLELGDSALYFCASSVRAGATYEQYFGPGTRLTVT.

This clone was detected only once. This CDR3 reads CASRTRGISEQYF. The CDR3 bases are TGTGCCAGCAGGACGCGAGGGATTTCCGAGCAGTACTTC. The chain couples TRBV27 to TRBJ2-7, with D possibly TRBD2 on 5 matching bases. Trimming shortened V by 6 bases and J by 6 bases, and 15 bases separated the two germline ends. CDR1 is MNHEY, CDR2 SMNVEV, per germline (reference sequence). The CDR3 has 13 amino acids.

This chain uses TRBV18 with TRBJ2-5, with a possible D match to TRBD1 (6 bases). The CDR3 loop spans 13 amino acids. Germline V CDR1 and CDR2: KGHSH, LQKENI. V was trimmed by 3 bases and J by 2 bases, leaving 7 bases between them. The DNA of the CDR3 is TGTGCCAGCTCACCTGGACAGCAAGAGACCCAGTACTTC. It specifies CASSPGQQETQYF.

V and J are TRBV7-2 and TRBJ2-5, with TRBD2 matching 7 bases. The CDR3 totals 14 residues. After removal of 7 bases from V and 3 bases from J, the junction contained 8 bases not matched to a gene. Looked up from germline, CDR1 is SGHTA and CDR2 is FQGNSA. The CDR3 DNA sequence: TGTGCCAGCAAAGCGGGAAGGTGGGAAGAGACCCAGTACTTC. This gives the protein CASKAGRWEETQYF.

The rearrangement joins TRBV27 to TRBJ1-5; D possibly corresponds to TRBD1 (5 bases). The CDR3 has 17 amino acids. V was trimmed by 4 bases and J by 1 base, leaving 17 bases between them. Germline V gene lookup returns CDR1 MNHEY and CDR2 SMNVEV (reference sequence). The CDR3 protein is CASSSGGGQMSNQPQHF. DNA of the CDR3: TGTGCCAGCAGTTCAGGTGGCGGACAAATGAGCAATCAGCCCCAGCATTTT.

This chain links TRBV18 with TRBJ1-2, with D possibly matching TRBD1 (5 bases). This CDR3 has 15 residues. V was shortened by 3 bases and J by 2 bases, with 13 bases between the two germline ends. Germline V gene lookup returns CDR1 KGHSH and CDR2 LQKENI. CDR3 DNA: TGTGCCAGCTCACCGGGACGGGGAGAGAACTATGGCTACACCTTC. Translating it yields CASSPGRGENYGYTF.